This T cell receptor (beta chain) was recorded in a study of blood T cell repertoires in COVID-19 (dated by TCRdb to 2019 to 2021). About the study as a whole: Samples from collaborators originated in the United States, Italy and Spain and spanned both the acute and convalescent phases of COVID-19. The material from the prospective study consisted of cDNA or gDNA derived from T cells, B-cell-depleted T cells, or PBMCs. Deeply sampled blood TCRbeta repertoires from subjects exposed to, actively infected with, or recovered from COVID-19 were included in the dataset. The repertoires were released in a freely available public database intended as a resource for research on the immune response to SARS-CoV-2. The samples were drawn from two sources: the first 160 participants of the ongoing ImmuneRACE study, and some 1,300 subjects contributed by 6 global collaborators. The sample metadata nearly always contained a de-identified subject ID, COVID-19 status, age in years and sex. HLA class I and class II types, where available, came from metadata supplied by the sample provider rather than from assay-based typing.

In Seattle, one collaborating source enrolled patients while the infection was active and tracked those patients longitudinally over the course of disease. The collaborating institutions used their own protocols to collect whole blood in K2EDTA tubes. For TCRbeta analysis, collaborators shipped samples in one of three forms: frozen whole blood, isolated PBMCs, or DNA extracted from either of those sample types. A word on this clone: Its antigen is not yet known. No base-level quality is on record; no much larger clone is a single base apart.

The CDR3 starts with the cysteine, ends with the phenylalanine, and has 14 residues. The sequence is cut down to CDR3 DNA, 42 bases in frame from base 1. V is pared back by 4 bases and J by 1 base, with 10 bases lying between the germline termini. The germline V gene gives CDR1 as SGHTA and CDR2 as FQGNSA. The immunoSEQ Assay, a bias-controlled multiplex PCR, was used to amplify TCRbeta CDR3 regions from genomic DNA. As for how the authors treated the data: The number of nucleated cells in each sample was estimated by amplification of reference gene primers within the assay. To quantify the absolute abundance of each unique TCRbeta CDR3 rearrangement, sequence reads were collapsed and filtered. For each sample, productive Simpson clonality was calculated by taking the square root of Simpson's diversity index across productive rearrangements. In its TCRdb copy, this immuneACCESS table keeps in-frame sequences only and misses some clones. Where compared with another copy, unresolved V genes explain less than half of these, and the others have no known cause. V and J calls and clone size are copied from that table; D and trimming were computed from the DNA. Here the sample has 300,000 to 350,000 clones; around 87% occur a single time. The ten most abundant clones make up under 1.1% of the sample.

What the authors observed across the whole study: Clinical and demographic metadata were provided uncurated, with the amount varying by source and participant.

Sample: peripheral blood. The sequence was obtained from a woman in her forties with COVID-19, enrolled during active disease. The receptor chain draws on TRBV7-2 and TRBJ1-1; TRBD1 is a weak D gene call, 6 bases matching. CDR3 sequence: CASSSIQGNTEAFF. The nucleotide sequence is TGTGCCAGCAGCTCCATACAGGGGAACACTGAAGCTTTCTTT.